The 26 T cell receptor beta chains below were found in one sample sequenced in a study of T cell repertoires in cytomegalovirus infection. TCRdb passed the reads through MiXCR, listing each CDR3 protein once. The table records about 530,000 distinct CDR3 sequences, approximately 26% of them present only once. The sequencing input was PBMCs. The receptors shown here come from a human donor in good health (CMV status not recorded). Some clones in this sample may be carry-over from other donors' samples.

This chain connects TRBV14 to TRBJ2-1; D is possibly TRBD2 (5 bases). V lost 1 base and J lost 8, with 15 bases in between. Per germline, CDR1 SGHDN and CDR2 FVKESK. The CDR3 is 15 residues long. The CDR3 sequence is CASSQGLAEGYEQFF. The CDR3 DNA is TGTGCCAGCAGCCAAGGGCTAGCCGAAGGCTATGAGCAGTTCTTC.

The rearrangement links TRBV6-8 to TRBJ2-6, with 8 positions matching TRBD1. Losses at the gene ends were 10 bases for V and 0 bases for J; bases not matched to a gene: 14. Germline values: CDR1 MNHGY, CDR2 SAAAGT. This CDR3 comprises 18 residues. CDR3 region: CATSTTGQAVSGANVLTF. In DNA form, the CDR3 reads TGTGCCACTTCGACCACGGGACAGGCCGTCTCTGGGGCCAACGTCCTGACTTTC.

The sample holds a few counts of this clonotype. The V call is TRBV20-1, the J call TRBJ2-3; D not certain. The CDR3 covers 11 residues. Germline V gene lookup returns CDR1 DFQATT and CDR2 SNEGSKA (reference sequence). The germline V and J ends were trimmed by 5 bases and 4 bases, with 7 bases remaining between them. This CDR3 is CSAPDPDTQYF. The CDR3 DNA sequence: TGCAGTGCTCCCGACCCAGATACGCAGTATTTT.

The chain has TRBV5-8 and TRBJ1-2; D is unclear. The CDR3 has 15 amino acids. Germline V lookup: CDR1 SGHTS, CDR2 YDEGEE. The ends were cut back, 4 bases at V and 7 bases at J, with 20 bases in the middle. CDR3 sequence (DNA): TGTGCCAGCAGCCGCTCCGGATGGACTCTGTCTGGCTACACCTTC. It is translated as CASSRSGWTLSGYTF. Filled out from reference TRBV5-8 and TRBJ1-2, the complete variable domain reads EAGVTQSPTHLIKTRGQQATLRCSPISGHTSVYWYQQALGLGLQFLLWYDEGEERNRGNFPPRFSGRQFPNYSSELNVNALELEDSALYLCASSRSGWTLSGYTFGSGTRLTVV.

The V gene is TRBV18, the J gene TRBJ1-6, with 7 positions matching TRBD1. Germline assignment: CDR1 KGHSH and CDR2 LQKENI. CDR3 length: 12 amino acids. The V and J ends lost 10 bases and 6 bases, in that order; junction bases with no gene match: 3. The CDR3 bases are TGTGCCACCGGGACAGTTAATTCACCCCTCCACTTT. Protein: CATGTVNSPLHF. Based on the CDR3 plus reference TRBV18 and TRBJ1-6, the full variable domain is NAGVMQNPRHLVRRRGQEARLRCSPMKGHSHVYWYRQLPEEGLKFMVYLQKENIIDESGMPKERFSAEFPKEGPSILRIQQVVRGDSAAYFCATGTVNSPLHFGNGTRLTVT.

This clonotype was observed a single time. The genes are TRBV5-4 and TRBJ2-5, with no clear D. This CDR3 has 14 residues. Germline V CDR1 and CDR2: SGHNT, YYREEE (reference sequence). V was cut by 0 bases and J by 3 bases, with 9 bases left in between. CDR3 sequence reads: CASSLEGPEETQYF. Here the CDR3 DNA reads TGTGCCAGCAGCTTGGAGGGCCCGGAAGAGACCCAGTACTTC.

The table lists this clonotype with a few counts. The gene calls are TRBV6-6 and TRBJ2-7; D is possibly TRBD2 (5 bases). Trimming removed 10 bases at V and 3 bases at J, with 10 bases between. The CDR3 runs 11 residues. Germline V gene lookup returns CDR1 MNHNY and CDR2 SVGAGI (reference sequence). Written as DNA, the CDR3 is TGTGCCATCCGACGGGACTACGAGCAGTACTTC. Translating gives CAIRRDYEQYF.

This clonotype was detected ten times or more. The rearrangement uses TRBV7-9 and TRBJ2-3; D unclear. With 3 bases removed from V and 6 bases from J, the gap between germline ends came to 10 bases. Germline-derived CDR1 and CDR2 are SEHNR and FQNEAQ (reference sequence). The CDR3 is 13 amino acids. The CDR3 is CASSLDHGDTQYF. The CDR3 coding sequence is TGTGCCAGCAGCTTGGACCATGGGGATACGCAGTATTTT.

The chain is built from TRBV5-6 and TRBJ1-2; tentatively, D is TRBD1 (5 bases). From germline, CDR1 is SGHDT and CDR2 YYEEEE. This CDR3 has 16 amino acids. Trimming took 2 bases from V and 7 from J, leaving 21 bases between them. In DNA, the CDR3 is TGTGCCAGCAGCTTAAGGGACTTAGTAATGAGGAGTGGCTACACCTTC. Protein product: CASSLRDLVMRSGYTF.

This clonotype was seen repeatedly, ten times or more. The chain is built from TRBV4-1 and TRBJ2-3; unclear D gene. CDR1 and CDR2 (germline): MGHRA, YSYEKL. This CDR3 contains 13 residues. Trimming pared 1 base from V and 1 base from J, leaving 3 bases between. In DNA form, the CDR3 reads TGCGCCAGCAGCCAAGCGGGCACAGATACGCAGTATTTT. It translates to CASSQAGTDTQYF.

This clonotype was detected many times. V usage is TRBV7-2 and J usage is TRBJ2-1, with 7 nucleotides matching TRBD1. Germline trimming cut 5 bases from V and 1 base from J; bases unmatched to any gene: 2. Germline V lookup: CDR1 SGHTA, CDR2 FQGNSA. This CDR3 has 14 amino acids. Here the CDR3 reads CASSRDRSYNEQFF. CDR3 nucleotide sequence: TGTGCCAGCAGCCGGGACAGATCCTACAATGAGCAGTTCTTC.

This clonotype was counted a few times. The J gene is TRBJ1-5, the V gene TRBV12-3 or TRBV12-4, with no clear D. The CDR3 has 14 residues. Trimming took 6 bases from V and 2 from J, leaving 11 bases between them. This CDR3 reads CASSLTEGNQPQHF. CDR3 bases: TGTGCCAGCAGCCTGACGGAAGGCAATCAGCCCCAGCATTTT.

The chain uses TRBV7-6 and TRBJ2-1, with a weak D call TRBD2 (6 bases). The CDR3 totals 14 residues. CDR1 and CDR2 (germline): SGHVS, FNYEAQ. V lost 3 bases to trimming and J lost 7 bases, with 13 bases between them. CDR3 region: CASSFGTLRNEQFF. The CDR3 DNA follows: TGTGCCAGCAGCTTTGGGACTCTTCGGAATGAGCAGTTCTTC.

The gene calls are TRBV5-4 and TRBJ2-7; 9 nucleotides match TRBD2. In germline, CDR1 is SGHNT, CDR2 YYREEE (reference sequence). The V gene end was trimmed by 5 bases and the J gene end by 9 bases; junction bases not matched to a gene: 15. The CDR3 has 15 residues. Here the CDR3 DNA reads TGTGCCAGCAGTTCGGGACTAGCAGATCTACGAGGGCAGTACTTC. Amino acids: CASSSGLADLRGQYF.

This clonotype was detected a few times. Sequence at one end of the junction differs from germline and may be a read error. This chain joins TRBV4-1 and TRBJ2-7, with TRBD2 matching 7 bases. Germline assignment: CDR1 MGHRA and CDR2 YSYEKL. This CDR3 contains 16 residues. The CDR3 coding sequence is TGTGCCAGCAGCCAAGATAGGGCGGCGGGAGTCTACGAGCAGTACTTC. Residues: CASSQDRAAGVYEQYF.

V gene TRBV28 combines with J gene TRBJ2-3; a possible D gene is TRBD2 (6 bases). The CDR3 is 14 residues long. CDR1 MDHEN and CDR2 SYDVKM come from the germline V gene. V was cut by 6 bases and J by 11 bases, with 21 bases left in between. The CDR3 DNA follows: TGTGCCAGCAGAAGTGGGGTCGGGGGATCCCGGCAGTATTTT. Its protein is CASRSGVGGSRQYF.

This clonotype was recorded a few times. The chain joins TRBV6-5 to TRBJ2-3; possible D gene TRBD2, 6 bases. V was clipped by 7 bases and J by 5 bases, with 16 bases between them. The CDR3 is 14 amino acids. CDR1 MNHEY and CDR2 SVGAGI come from the germline V gene. The DNA for the CDR3 is TGTGCCAGCATGCTAAAGGAGGAGGGAGATACGCAGTATTTT. It yields the protein CASMLKEEGDTQYF.

This clonotype has only one observation. The chain links TRBV7-6 to TRBJ2-3; a weak D match, TRBD2 (6 bases). The CDR3 length is 18 residues. V dropped 6 bases and J dropped 4 bases, with 26 bases sitting between them. Germline V CDR1 and CDR2: SGHVS, FNYEAQ. Written as DNA, the CDR3 is TGTGCCAGCAGTTGGGACTTGGGATCCGGGAATTCCCCAGATACGCAGTATTTT. Translated, it gives CASSWDLGSGNSPDTQYF.

The rearrangement joins TRBV7-9 to TRBJ2-7; no firm D call. CDR3 length equals 14 residues. The germline gives CDR1 SEHNR, CDR2 FQNEAQ (reference sequence). Trimming stripped 1 base from V and 1 base from J, with 8 bases between. The chain's CDR3 is CASSLGSQSYEQYF. Written as DNA, the CDR3 is TGTGCCAGCAGCTTAGGGTCACAATCCTACGAGCAGTACTTC.

In DNA form, the CDR3 reads TGTGCCAGCAGTTTTGGCGCGTCCTTAGAGCAGTACTTC. It translates to CASSFGASLEQYF. The V call is TRBV12-3 or TRBV12-4, the J call TRBJ2-7; D unresolved. The CDR3 spans 13 residues. V was cut by 3 bases and J by 7 bases, with 13 bases left in between.

This clonotype was recorded a few times. The chain has TRBV19 and TRBJ1-1; no clear D gene. Trimming cost V 0 bases and J 0 bases, with 2 bases left between them. Germline values: CDR1 LNHDA, CDR2 SQIVND (reference sequence). The CDR3 totals 13 residues. The CDR3 region is CASSIDVNTEAFF. The CDR3 DNA is TGTGCCAGTAGTATAGATGTGAACACTGAAGCTTTCTTT.

This clonotype was seen many times. This rearrangement joins TRBV12-3 or TRBV12-4 to TRBJ1-1, with D uncertain. V was shortened by 5 bases and J by 2 bases, with 3 bases between the two germline ends. There are 11 residues in the CDR3. As DNA, the CDR3 is TGTGCCAGCAGTCGTAACACTGAAGCTTTCTTT. Translation gives CASSRNTEAFF.

This chain connects TRBV10-3 to TRBJ2-1, with D possibly being TRBD2 (5 bases). The CDR3 has 13 amino acids. Deletions cut 3 bases from V and 6 bases from J, with 9 bases between. Per the germline V gene, CDR1 is ENHRY and CDR2 is SYGVKD. CDR3 coding DNA: TGTGCCATCAGTGATCTAGCCGGCAATGAGCAGTTCTTC. Protein sequence: CAISDLAGNEQFF.

V is TRBV5-6 and J is TRBJ2-6, with D perhaps matching TRBD1 (5 bases). CDR1 is SGHDT and CDR2 is YYEEEE in the germline V gene. This CDR3 region has 16 residues. Trimming removed 2 bases from V and 13 bases from J, with 22 bases in between. The CDR3 region is CASSLPWADNSKVLTF. For the CDR3, the DNA is TGTGCCAGCAGCTTACCATGGGCGGACAACAGTAAGGTCCTGACTTTC.

The V gene is TRBV27, the J gene TRBJ2-7; D gene ambiguous. Trimming took 5 bases from V and 6 from J, leaving 17 bases between them. This CDR3 is 14 amino acids long. CDR1 and CDR2 (germline): MNHEY, SMNVEV (reference sequence). CDR3: CASSTPGTRSEQYF. CDR3 DNA sequence: TGTGCCAGCAGTACCCCCGGAACGAGAAGCGAGCAGTACTTC.

The sample holds many counts of this clonotype. This chain links TRBV7-9 with TRBJ2-5; 7 bases are shared with TRBD1. After removal of 6 bases from V and 3 bases from J, the junction contained 10 bases not matched to a gene. Germline CDR1 reads SEHNR; CDR2 reads FQNEAQ (reference sequence). The CDR3 is made up of 15 amino acids. The CDR3 DNA sequence: TGTGCCAGCAGGAAACAGGGGAGTGAAGAAGAGACCCAGTACTTC. It yields the protein CASRKQGSEEETQYF.